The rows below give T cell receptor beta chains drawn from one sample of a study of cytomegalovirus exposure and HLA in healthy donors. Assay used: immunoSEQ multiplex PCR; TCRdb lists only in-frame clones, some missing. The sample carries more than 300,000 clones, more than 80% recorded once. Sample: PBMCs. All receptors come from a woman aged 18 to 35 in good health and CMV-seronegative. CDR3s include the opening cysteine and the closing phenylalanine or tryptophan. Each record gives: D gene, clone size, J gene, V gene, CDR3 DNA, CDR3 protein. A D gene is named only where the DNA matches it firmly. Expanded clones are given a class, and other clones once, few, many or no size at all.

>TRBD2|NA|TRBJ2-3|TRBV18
TGTGCCAGCTCACCGGGACTAGCGGGCGCAGATACGCAGTATTTT
CASSPGLAGADTQYF
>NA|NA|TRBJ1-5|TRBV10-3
TGTGCCATCAGCCACAGTAGCAATCAGCCCCAGCATTTT
CAISHSSNQPQHF
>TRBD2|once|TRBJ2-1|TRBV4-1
TGCGCCAGCAGCCAAGACTGGGTGGGGGCATGGACTAGCGGGAGCGGGCATGAGCAGTTCTTC
CASSQDWVGAWTSGSGHEQFF
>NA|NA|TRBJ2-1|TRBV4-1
TGCGCCAGCAGCCAAGATTCCCCAAACAATGAGCAGTTCTTC
CASSQDSPNNEQFF
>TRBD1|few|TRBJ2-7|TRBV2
TGTGCCAGCAGGGAGGGACAGGGGTCCGACGAGCAGTACTTC
CASREGQGSDEQYF
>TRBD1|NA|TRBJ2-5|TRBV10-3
TGTGCCATCAAGAGGGACAGGGAATTGGAGACCCAGTACTTC
CAIKRDRELETQYF
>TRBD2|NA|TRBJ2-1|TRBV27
TGTGCCAGCAGTTCCTCTAGCGGAGAGTTCTACAATGAGCAGTTCTTC
CASSSSSGEFYNEQFF
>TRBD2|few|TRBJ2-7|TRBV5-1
TGCGCCAGCAGCGCTATCCCCGCGGGGGGTTCCTACGAGCAGTACTTC
CASSAIPAGGSYEQYF
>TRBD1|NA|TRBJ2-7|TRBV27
TGTGCCAGCAGTTTCCAAACACAGGGGGCAGGAGTCCACGAGCAGTACTTC
CASSFQTQGAGVHEQYF
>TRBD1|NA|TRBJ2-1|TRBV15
TGTGCCACCAGCAGGGGGACAGACAATGAGCAGTTCTTC
CATSRGTDNEQFF
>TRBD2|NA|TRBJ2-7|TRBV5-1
TGCGCCAGCAGCTTGGGAGGGACTAGCGGAACCTACGAGCAGTACTTC
CASSLGGTSGTYEQYF
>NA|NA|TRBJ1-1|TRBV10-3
TGTGCCATCAGCCCCTACGTACAGGATAGCACTGAAGCTTTCTTT
CAISPYVQDSTEAFF
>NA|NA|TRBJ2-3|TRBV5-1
TGCGCCAGCAAAAGCGGACCAAGCACAGATACGCAGTATTTT
CASKSGPSTDTQYF
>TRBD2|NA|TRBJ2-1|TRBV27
TGTGCCAGCTGCCTGGGGACCGGCGGACTAGCGGGATCCGGGTGGTTCTTC
CASCLGTGGLAGSGWFF
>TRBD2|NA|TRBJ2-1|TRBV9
TGTGCCAGCAGCGGGGGACTAGCGGGGTTCTACAATGAGCAGTTCTTC
CASSGGLAGFYNEQFF
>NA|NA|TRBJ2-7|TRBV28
TGTGCCAGCAGTTTCGTCCCTCGTAACGAGCAGTACTTC
CASSFVPRNEQYF
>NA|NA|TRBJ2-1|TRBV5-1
TGCGCCAGCAGCTTGGCAGGGCCCGGCTCGTTCTTC
CASSLAGPGSFF